The 2 T cell receptor beta chains in this list originate from one sample, sequenced in a study of T cells after yellow fever vaccination. Via MiXCR, TCRdb re-called the 5' RACE reads, giving one row per CDR3 protein. This table has nearly 550,000 distinct CDR3 sequences, 15% to 20% appearing once. The sequencing here drew on PBMCs, taken 15 days after the yellow fever booster vaccination. The receptors were sampled from a man younger than 40 who received the YFV17D yellow fever vaccine.

This clonotype was seen a handful of times. This chain joins TRBV7-2 and TRBJ2-1; 9 bases line up with TRBD2. Trimming took 7 bases from V and 10 from J; bases not matched to a gene: 14. This CDR3 is built from 15 residues. The V gene's germline CDR1 is SGHTA and CDR2 FQGNSA. The CDR3 loop is CASTNPGGRAKEQFF. The DNA of the CDR3 is TGTGCCAGCACTAACCCAGGCGGGAGGGCTAAAGAGCAGTTCTTC.

The chain has TRBV19 and TRBJ2-7; D is ambiguous. CDR3 length equals 14 residues. V was trimmed by 3 bases and J by 1 base, leaving 10 bases between them. Per the germline V gene, CDR1 is LNHDA and CDR2 is SQIVND (reference sequence). In nucleotides, the CDR3 is TGTGCCAGTAGTATTAACGGTTTATCCTACGAGCAGTACTTC. It translates to CASSINGLSYEQYF.